Presented here are 3 T cell receptor beta chains from one specimen sequenced in a study of blood T cell repertoires in COVID-19. Sequenced by immunoSEQ multiplex PCR; TCRdb stores in-frame clones only, minus some. The profile shows 75,000 to 100,000 clones, 65% to 85% of them singletons. Source material: peripheral blood. These receptors were collected from a man aged 55 to 69 with acute or convalescent COVID-19.

This chain connects TRBV6-5 to TRBJ2-1; no reliable D call. There are 14 residues in the CDR3. Germline loops: CDR1 MNHEY, CDR2 SVGAGI. Trimming removed 8 bases at V and 0 bases at J, with 11 bases between. This CDR3 is CASLRQGSYNEQFF. DNA of the CDR3: TGTGCCAGCCTGCGGCAAGGCTCCTACAATGAGCAGTTCTTC.

This clone was recorded a few times. J is TRBJ2-1 and V is TRBV7-2, with 11 bases lining up with TRBD2. The CDR3 has 16 residues. V was clipped by 2 bases and J by 6 bases; unmatched bases: 6. Germline CDR1 SGHTA, CDR2 FQGNSA. The CDR3 DNA is TGTGCCAGCAGCTTATTTAGCGGGGGGGCCAGCAATGAGCAGTTCTTC. This codes for CASSLFSGGASNEQFF.

The V gene is TRBV6-5, the J gene TRBJ1-3, with TRBD1 as a possible D gene (5 bases). From germline, CDR1 is MNHEY and CDR2 SVGAGI. The V and J ends lost 0 bases and 4 bases respectively, with 13 bases between them. The CDR3 is 16 residues long. CDR3: CASSYSAAGIGNTIYF. The CDR3 DNA reads TGTGCCAGCAGTTACTCGGCGGCAGGGATAGGAAACACCATATATTTT.